This paragraph reports one T cell receptor delta chain. Its cognate antigen is unknown. V lost 4 bases and J lost 4, with 19 bases in between. The CDR3 runs to 16 residues. Germline loops: CDR1 TSWWSYY, CDR2 QGS. The sample originates from a study of human gamma delta and Vdelta1 T cells. Study-level results: Acute myeloid leukemia was reportedly broadly targeted by polyclonal Delta One T cells.

With CATT, TCRdb re-called clones from the PCR reads. In the table there are roughly 13,000 delta-chain clones, approximately 51% of which are singletons. Specimen: Vdelta1 gamma-delta T cells from blood grown in culture (DOT cells). The chain links TRDV1 to TRDJ1; unclear D gene. This clonotype was obtained from a human donor in good health. The chain's CDR3 is CALGGGLVTGNDKLIF. Written as DNA, the CDR3 is TGTGCTCTTGGGGGAGGCCTGGTGACGGGCAACGATAAACTCATCTTT.